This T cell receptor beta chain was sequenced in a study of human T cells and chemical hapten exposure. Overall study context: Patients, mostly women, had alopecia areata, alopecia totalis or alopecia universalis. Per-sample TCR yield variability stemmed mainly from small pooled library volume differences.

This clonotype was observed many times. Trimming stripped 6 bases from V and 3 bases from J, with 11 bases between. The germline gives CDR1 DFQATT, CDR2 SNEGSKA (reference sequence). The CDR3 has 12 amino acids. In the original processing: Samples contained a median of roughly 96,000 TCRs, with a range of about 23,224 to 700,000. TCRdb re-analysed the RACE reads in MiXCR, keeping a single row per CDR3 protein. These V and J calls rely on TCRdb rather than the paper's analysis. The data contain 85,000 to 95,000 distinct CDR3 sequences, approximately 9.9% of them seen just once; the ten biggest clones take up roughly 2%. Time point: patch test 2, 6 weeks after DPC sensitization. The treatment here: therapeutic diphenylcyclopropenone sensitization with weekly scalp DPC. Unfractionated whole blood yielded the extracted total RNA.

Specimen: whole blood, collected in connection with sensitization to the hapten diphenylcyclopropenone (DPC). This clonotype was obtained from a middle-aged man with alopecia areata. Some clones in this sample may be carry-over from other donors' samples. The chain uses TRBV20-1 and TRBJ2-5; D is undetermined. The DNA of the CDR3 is TGCAGTGCCCCGCTCAACAAAGAGACCCAGTACTTC. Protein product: CSAPLNKETQYF.